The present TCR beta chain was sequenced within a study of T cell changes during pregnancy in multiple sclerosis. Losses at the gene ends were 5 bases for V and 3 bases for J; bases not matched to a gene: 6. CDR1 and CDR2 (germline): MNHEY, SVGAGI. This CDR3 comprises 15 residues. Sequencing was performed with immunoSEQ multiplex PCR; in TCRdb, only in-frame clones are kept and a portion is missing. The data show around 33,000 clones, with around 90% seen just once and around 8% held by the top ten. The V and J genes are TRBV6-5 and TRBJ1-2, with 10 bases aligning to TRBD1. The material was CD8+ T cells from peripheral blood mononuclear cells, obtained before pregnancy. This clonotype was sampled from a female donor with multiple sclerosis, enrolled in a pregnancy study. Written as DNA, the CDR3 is TGTGCCAGCAGTAGGACAGGGGGGGATTACTATGGCTACACCTTC. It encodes CASSRTGGDYYGYTF.